One and the same sample provided the 18 T cell receptor beta chains below, sequenced in a study of immune evolution from preneoplasia to lung adenocarcinoma. The data were produced by immunoSEQ multiplex PCR, yet TCRdb's version contains in-frame clones alone and is incomplete. The sample has about 3,900 clones, around 80% seen once; the top ten hold 14%. Material for sequencing was FFPE adjacent normal lung tissue. These receptors were taken from a person aged 60-79 years with lung adenocarcinoma.

In its sample, this clone was seen a few times. The chain is built from TRBV20-1 and TRBJ2-5; D is unresolved. The V end was cut by 2 bases, the J end by 3 bases, with 1 base between. The CDR3 loop spans 10 amino acids. The germline gives CDR1 DFQATT, CDR2 SNEGSKA (reference sequence). The CDR3 DNA sequence: TGCAGTGCTAGAAAAGAGACCCAGTACTTC. This translates into CSARKETQYF.

This sequence joins TRBV5-1 and TRBJ1-1, with TRBD1 matching over 7 bases. The CDR3 runs to 14 residues. CDR1 and CDR2 (germline): SGHRS, YFSETQ. The trim removed 4 bases at V and 0 bases at J, leaving 3 bases unmatched. CDR3 bases: TGCGCCAGCAGCCTCGGACAGGTGAACACTGAAGCTTTCTTT. It codes for CASSLGQVNTEAFF.

The gene calls are TRBV7-2 and TRBJ2-1; D remains unclear. This CDR3 has 15 residues. Deletions cut 4 bases from V and 7 bases from J, with 17 bases between. Germline V gene data show CDR1 as SGHTA and CDR2 as FQGNSA. The CDR3 sequence: CASSSTFFEVNEQFF. CDR3 DNA: TGTGCCAGCAGCTCGACTTTTTTTGAGGTGAATGAGCAGTTCTTC.

The V call is TRBV2, the J call TRBJ1-4; 7 bases agree with TRBD1. The V gene's germline CDR1 is SNHLY and CDR2 FYNNEI. This CDR3 is 13 amino acids long. The J segment lost 10 bases and the V segment lost 6 bases, leaving 8 bases of the junction unmatched. The chain's CDR3 is CASRNRGVGKLFF. CDR3 nucleotide sequence: TGTGCCAGCAGGAACAGGGGCGTCGGAAAACTGTTTTTT.

This chain connects TRBV12-5 to TRBJ2-1; TRBD2 aligns across 7 bases. This CDR3 contains 18 residues. CDR1 and CDR2 from the germline V gene are LGHNT and FRNRAP. J gave up 0 bases and V 2 bases, and 10 bases lay outside the gene matches. DNA of the CDR3: TGTGCTAGTGGTTTGTTTCGGGGGGTCAGGAGCTCCTACAATGAGCAGTTCTTC. Its translation: CASGLFRGVRSSYNEQFF.

The chain recombines TRBV7-9 with TRBJ1-2, with D tentatively TRBD1 (6 bases). CDR3 length equals 13 residues. Deletions cut 1 base from V and 8 bases from J, with 11 bases between. Germline V gene sequence: CDR1 SEHNR, CDR2 FQNEAQ (reference sequence). The CDR3 protein is CASSLGGADGYTF. The CDR3 DNA reads TGTGCCAGCAGCTTAGGGGGGGCGGACGGCTACACCTTC.

The chain carries TRBV28 and TRBJ1-5; TRBD1 aligns across 12 bases. Germline loops: CDR1 MDHEN, CDR2 SYDVKM. Trimming cost V 2 bases and J 6 bases; bases outside gene matches: 2. The CDR3 length is 15 residues. The CDR3 protein is CASSLGTGGVQPQHF. The CDR3 nucleotides are TGTGCCAGCAGTTTAGGGACAGGGGGCGTTCAGCCCCAGCATTTT.

The chain couples TRBV7-7 to TRBJ2-3; D perhaps matches TRBD1 (5 bases). This CDR3 is built from 14 residues. Germline V lookup: CDR1 SSHAT, CDR2 FNYEAQ (reference sequence). V lost 5 bases and J lost 3, with 12 bases in between. CDR3 coding DNA: TGTGCCAGCAGCCGACTTCAGGGAACAGATACGCAGTATTTT. Translation gives CASSRLQGTDTQYF.

This clone was seen more than once but under ten times. The V and J genes are TRBV5-4 and TRBJ2-3; 11 bases align to TRBD1. V shed 0 bases, J shed 0 bases, and the junction held 6 bases outside the gene matches. The CDR3 runs 18 residues. Germline lookup yields CDR1 SGHNT and CDR2 YYREEE (reference sequence). CDR3 bases: TGTGCCAGCAGCTTGGACGGGACAGGGGGGTGGAGCACAGATACGCAGTATTTT. This codes for CASSLDGTGGWSTDTQYF. Combining the CDR3 with reference TRBV5-4 and TRBJ2-3 gives the whole variable domain ETGVTQSPTHLIKTRGQQVTLRCSSQSGHNTVSWYQQALGQGPQFIFQYYREEENGRGNFPPRFSGLQFPNYSSELNVNALELDDSALYLCASSLDGTGGWSTDTQYFGPGTRLTVL.

The chain is built from TRBV9 and TRBJ2-7; the D gene is possibly TRBD1 (6 bases). Looked up from germline, CDR1 is SGDLS and CDR2 is YYNGEE. V was cut by 0 bases and J by 5 bases, with 15 bases left in between. This CDR3 comprises 15 residues. The CDR3 is CASSVATLGQNEQYF. As DNA, the CDR3 is TGTGCCAGCAGCGTAGCTACACTGGGACAAAACGAGCAGTACTTC. Based on the CDR3 plus reference TRBV9 and TRBJ2-7, the full variable domain is DSGVTQTPKHLITATGQRVTLRCSPRSGDLSVYWYQQSLDQGLQFLIQYYNGEERAKGNILERFSAQQFPDLHSELNLSSLELGDSALYFCASSVATLGQNEQYFGPGTRLTVT.

This clone was observed a single time. The chain uses TRBV7-9 and TRBJ1-1; D not certain. This CDR3 is built from 12 residues. The V gene lost 7 bases and the J gene lost 5 bases, with 11 bases spanning the gap. CDR1 is SEHNR, CDR2 FQNEAQ, per germline (reference sequence). The CDR3 nucleotides are TGTGCCAGCAATTCACATCCGACTGAAGCTTTCTTT. This gives the protein CASNSHPTEAFF.

The CDR3: CASSRTGQGAYEQYF. CDR3 in DNA: TGCGCCAGCAGCCGGACTGGACAGGGGGCTTACGAGCAGTACTTC. This rearrangement joins TRBV5-1 to TRBJ2-7, with 11 bases that match TRBD1. Trimming removed 4 bases from V and 4 bases from J; junction bases left unmatched: 7. The CDR3 covers 15 residues. Germline V gene lookup returns CDR1 SGHRS and CDR2 YFSETQ.

The chain is built from TRBV27 and TRBJ1-2; 8 bases agree with TRBD1. With V trimmed by 6 bases and J by 2 bases, 2 bases remained unmatched. The germline V gene has CDR1 MNHEY and CDR2 SMNVEV (reference sequence). The CDR3 totals 13 residues. The CDR3 spells CASRRTGNYGYTF. The CDR3, as DNA: TGTGCCAGCAGGCGGACAGGGAACTATGGCTACACCTTC.

This rearrangement joins TRBV5-1 to TRBJ1-1; TRBD1 aligns across 8 bases. Germline V gene data show CDR1 as SGHRS and CDR2 as YFSETQ. After removal of 0 bases from V and 8 bases from J, the junction contained 3 bases not matched to a gene. There are 13 residues in the CDR3. The CDR3 DNA reads TGCGCCAGCAGCTTGGCCGGGGACAGGGAAGCTTTCTTT. Translation gives CASSLAGDREAFF.

The V call is TRBV30, the J call TRBJ1-4; D is undetermined. Trimming stripped 3 bases from V and 8 bases from J, with 19 bases between. The CDR3 is made up of 15 amino acids. CDR1 and CDR2 from the germline V gene are GTSNPN and SVGIG (reference sequence). The CDR3 region has the DNA TGTGCCTGGAGAAAAACGGGTTTAGGAGGGGAAAAACTGTTTTTT. It specifies CAWRKTGLGGEKLFF.

V gene TRBV5-1 combines with J gene TRBJ1-1, with D unclear. The CDR3 length is 15 residues. Per germline, CDR1 SGHRS and CDR2 YFSETQ. Trimming took off 0 bases at V and 1 base at J, with 10 bases between the two ends. As DNA, the CDR3 is TGCGCCAGCAGCTTGGATGGACGGACGAACACTGAAGCTTTCTTT. Its protein product is CASSLDGRTNTEAFF.

This chain joins TRBV20-1 and TRBJ2-1; D uncertain. Deletions cut 7 bases from V and 8 bases from J, with 12 bases between. Per germline, CDR1 DFQATT and CDR2 SNEGSKA (reference sequence). This CDR3 region has 11 residues. CDR3 DNA: TGCAGTGTAAGTCGTGTCGATGAGCAGTTCTTC. Its protein product is CSVSRVDEQFF.

This chain uses TRBV4-3 with TRBJ2-2, with 7 bases matching TRBD2. Germline trimming cut 3 bases from V and 5 bases from J; bases unmatched to any gene: 6. Looked up from germline, CDR1 is LGHNA and CDR2 is YSLEER. The CDR3 has 15 residues. CDR3 nucleotide sequence: TGCGCCAGCAGCCAGGAGGGAGGGAAAACCGGGGAGCTGTTTTTT. It is translated as CASSQEGGKTGELFF.